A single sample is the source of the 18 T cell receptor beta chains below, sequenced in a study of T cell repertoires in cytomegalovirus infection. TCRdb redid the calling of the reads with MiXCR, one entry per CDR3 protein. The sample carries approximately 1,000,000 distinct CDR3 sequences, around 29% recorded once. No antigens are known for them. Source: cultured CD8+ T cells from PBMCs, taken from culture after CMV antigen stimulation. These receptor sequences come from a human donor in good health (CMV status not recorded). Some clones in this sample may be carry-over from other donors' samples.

The CDR3 here is CASSLSRGSNYGYTF. CDR3 nucleotides: TGTGCCAGCAGTTTATCAAGGGGATCTAACTATGGCTACACCTTC. The chain couples TRBV27 to TRBJ1-2, with D perhaps TRBD1 (5 bases). The ends were cut back, 0 bases at V and 0 bases at J, with 8 bases in the middle. The CDR3 spans 15 residues. The germline V gene has CDR1 MNHEY and CDR2 SMNVEV (reference sequence).

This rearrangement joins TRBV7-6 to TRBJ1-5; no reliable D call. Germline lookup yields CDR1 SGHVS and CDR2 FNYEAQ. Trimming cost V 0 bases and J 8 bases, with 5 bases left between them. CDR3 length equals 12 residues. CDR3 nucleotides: TGTGCCAGCAGCTTAGCAAGGGAGCCCCAGCATTTT. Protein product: CASSLAREPQHF.

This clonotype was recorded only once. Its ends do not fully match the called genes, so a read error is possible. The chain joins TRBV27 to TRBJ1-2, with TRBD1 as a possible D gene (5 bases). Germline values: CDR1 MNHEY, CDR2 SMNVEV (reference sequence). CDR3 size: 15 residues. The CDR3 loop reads CANSPRDPRVYGYTF. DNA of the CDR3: TGTGCCAACAGTCCCCGGGACCCTAGGGTCTATGGCTACACCTTC.

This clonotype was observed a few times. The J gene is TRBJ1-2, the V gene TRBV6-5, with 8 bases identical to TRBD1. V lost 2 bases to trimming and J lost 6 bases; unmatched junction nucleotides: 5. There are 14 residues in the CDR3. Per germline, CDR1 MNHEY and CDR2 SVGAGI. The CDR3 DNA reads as TGTGCCAGCAGTTACACGGGACAGGTGGATGGCTACACCTTC. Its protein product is CASSYTGQVDGYTF.

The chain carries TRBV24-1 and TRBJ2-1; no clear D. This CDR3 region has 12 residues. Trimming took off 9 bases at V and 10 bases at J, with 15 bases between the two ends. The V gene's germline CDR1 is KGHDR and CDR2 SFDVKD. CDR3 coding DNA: TGTGCCACCGGCCACGATTCGAGCGAGCAGTTCTTC. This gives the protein CATGHDSSEQFF.

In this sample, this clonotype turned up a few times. CDR3 sequence (DNA): TGCGCCAGCAGCCAAGCGACGGGCACCGGGGAGCTGTTTTTT. Translation: CASSQATGTGELFF. The chain is built from TRBV4-3 and TRBJ2-2; D unresolved. Germline V gene data show CDR1 as LGHNA and CDR2 as YSLEER. This CDR3 contains 14 residues. V was cut by 1 base and J by 4 bases, with 7 bases left in between.

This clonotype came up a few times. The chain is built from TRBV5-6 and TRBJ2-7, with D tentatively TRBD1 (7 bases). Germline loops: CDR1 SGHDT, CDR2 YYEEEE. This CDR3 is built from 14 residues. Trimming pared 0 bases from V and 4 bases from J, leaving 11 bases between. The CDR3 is CASSLGRGRYEQYV. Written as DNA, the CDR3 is TGTGCCAGCAGCTTGGGCAGGGGGAGGTACGAGCAGTACGTC.

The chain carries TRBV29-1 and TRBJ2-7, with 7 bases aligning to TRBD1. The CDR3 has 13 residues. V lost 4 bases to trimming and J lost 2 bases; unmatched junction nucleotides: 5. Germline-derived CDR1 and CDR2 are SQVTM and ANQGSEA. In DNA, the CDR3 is TGCAGCGTTGGAGGGGGCACTACCTACGAGCAGTACTTC. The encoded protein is CSVGGGTTYEQYF.

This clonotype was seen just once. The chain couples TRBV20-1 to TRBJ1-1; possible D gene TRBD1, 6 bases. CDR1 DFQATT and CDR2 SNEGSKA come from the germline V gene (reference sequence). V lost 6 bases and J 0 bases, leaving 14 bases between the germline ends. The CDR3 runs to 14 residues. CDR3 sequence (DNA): TGCAGTGCCGGGACACCCGCCATGAACACTGAAGCTTTCTTT. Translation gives CSAGTPAMNTEAFF.

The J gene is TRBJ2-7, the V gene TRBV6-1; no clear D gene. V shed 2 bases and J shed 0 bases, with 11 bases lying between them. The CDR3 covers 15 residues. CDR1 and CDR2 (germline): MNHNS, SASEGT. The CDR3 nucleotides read TGTGCCAGCAGTGAAATCCAAACCGCCTCCTACGAGCAGTACGTC. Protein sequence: CASSEIQTASYEQYV.

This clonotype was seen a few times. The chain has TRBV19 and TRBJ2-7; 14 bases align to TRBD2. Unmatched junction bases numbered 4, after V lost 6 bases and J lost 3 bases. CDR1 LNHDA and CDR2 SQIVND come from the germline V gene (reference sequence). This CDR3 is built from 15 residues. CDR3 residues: CASSEGLAGDYEQYV. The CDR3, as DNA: TGTGCCAGTAGCGAGGGACTAGCGGGGGACTACGAGCAGTACGTC.

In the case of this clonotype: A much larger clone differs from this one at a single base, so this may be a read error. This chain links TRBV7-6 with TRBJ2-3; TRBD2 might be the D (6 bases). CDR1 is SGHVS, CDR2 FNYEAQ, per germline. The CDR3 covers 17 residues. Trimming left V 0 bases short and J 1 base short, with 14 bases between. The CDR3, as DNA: TGTGCCAGCAGCTTAGCGGAGGCTGGCGGGGGCACAGATACGCAGTATTTT. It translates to CASSLAEAGGGTDTQYF.

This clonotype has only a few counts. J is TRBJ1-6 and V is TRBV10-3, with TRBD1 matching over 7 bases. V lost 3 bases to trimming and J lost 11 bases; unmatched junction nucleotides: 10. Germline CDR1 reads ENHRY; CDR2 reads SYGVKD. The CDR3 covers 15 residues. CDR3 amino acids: CAISDIEGQETPLHF. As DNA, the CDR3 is TGTGCCATCAGTGACATAGAAGGACAGGAGACACCCCTCCACTTT.

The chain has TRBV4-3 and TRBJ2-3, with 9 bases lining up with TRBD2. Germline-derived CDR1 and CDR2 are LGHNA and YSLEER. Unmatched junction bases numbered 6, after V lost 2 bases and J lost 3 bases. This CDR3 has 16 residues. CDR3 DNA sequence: TGCGCCAGCAGCCAATCTCTTAGCGGGGGTACAGATACGCAGTATTTT. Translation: CASSQSLSGGTDTQYF.

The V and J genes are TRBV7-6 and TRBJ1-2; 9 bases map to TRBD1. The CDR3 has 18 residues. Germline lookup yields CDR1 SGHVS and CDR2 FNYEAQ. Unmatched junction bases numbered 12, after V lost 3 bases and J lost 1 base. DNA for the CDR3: TGTGCCAGCAGCTTGGGGACAGGGAGCCCGCTGTTTAACTATGGCTACACCTTC. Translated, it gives CASSLGTGSPLFNYGYTF.

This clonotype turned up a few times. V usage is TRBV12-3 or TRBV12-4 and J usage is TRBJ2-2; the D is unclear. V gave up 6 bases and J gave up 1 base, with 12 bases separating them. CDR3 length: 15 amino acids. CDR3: CASRPEDLNTGELFF. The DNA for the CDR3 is TGTGCCAGCAGGCCAGAGGACCTGAACACCGGGGAGCTGTTTTTT.

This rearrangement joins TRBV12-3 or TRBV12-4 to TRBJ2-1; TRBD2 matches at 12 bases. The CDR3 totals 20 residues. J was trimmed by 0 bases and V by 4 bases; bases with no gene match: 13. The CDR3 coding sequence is TGTGCCAGCAGTTCCCCAGCGACTAGCGGGGGACTAAGCTCCTACAATGAGCAGTTCTTC. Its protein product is CASSSPATSGGLSSYNEQFF.

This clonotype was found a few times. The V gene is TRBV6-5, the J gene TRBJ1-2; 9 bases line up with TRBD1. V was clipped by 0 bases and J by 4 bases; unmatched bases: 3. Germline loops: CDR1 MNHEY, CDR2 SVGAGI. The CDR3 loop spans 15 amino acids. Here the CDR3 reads CASSYSGTGLYGYTF. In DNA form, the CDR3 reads TGTGCCAGCAGTTACTCCGGGACAGGGCTCTATGGCTACACCTTC.